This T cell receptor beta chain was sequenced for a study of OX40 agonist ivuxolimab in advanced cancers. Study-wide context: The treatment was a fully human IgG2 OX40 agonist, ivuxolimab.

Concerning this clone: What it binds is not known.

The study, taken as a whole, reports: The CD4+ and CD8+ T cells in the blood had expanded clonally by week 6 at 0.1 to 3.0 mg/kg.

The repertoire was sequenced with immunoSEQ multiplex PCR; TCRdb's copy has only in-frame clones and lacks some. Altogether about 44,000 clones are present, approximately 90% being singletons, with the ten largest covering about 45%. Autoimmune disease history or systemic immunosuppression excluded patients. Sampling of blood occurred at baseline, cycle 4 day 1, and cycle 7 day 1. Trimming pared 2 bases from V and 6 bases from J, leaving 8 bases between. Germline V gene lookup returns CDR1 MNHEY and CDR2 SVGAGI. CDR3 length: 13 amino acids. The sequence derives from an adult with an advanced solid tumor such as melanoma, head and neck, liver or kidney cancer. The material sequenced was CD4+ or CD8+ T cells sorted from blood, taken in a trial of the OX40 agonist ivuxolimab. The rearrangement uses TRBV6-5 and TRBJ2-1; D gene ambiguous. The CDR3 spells CASSYDGVNEQFF. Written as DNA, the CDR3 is TGTGCCAGCAGTTACGACGGAGTCAATGAGCAGTTCTTC.